This T cell receptor beta chain stems from a study of beta chain features in type 1 diabetes. Study-wide findings and caveats: The study found fewer insertions and more deletions at VDJ junctions in type 1 diabetes patients. There was no resolution here of whether HLA type influences TCRB rearrangement.

A CD45RO/CCR7/CD25/CD127/CD95/CD27 panel sorted naive, central memory, regulatory and stem cell-like memory CD4+ cells. Populations isolated by sorting all had purity greater than 95%. The sequenced template was cDNA made from the entire isolated RNA. The method was immunoSEQ multiplex PCR; TCRdb's version includes in-frame clones alone and lacks a portion of them. The sample lists 150,000 or so clones; approximately 9.2% were seen once. Note on this clone: Its target is not known.

The TCR was taken from a man younger than 35 in good health. The sequencing sample was made of central memory CD4+ T cells from blood.

The DNA for the CDR3 is TGTGCCAGCAGCCCGGACAGGGGTGGAGGCTACACCTTC. Protein product: CASSPDRGGGYTF. The chain has TRBV11-2 and TRBJ1-2; TRBD1 aligns across 9 bases. Losses at the gene ends were 5 bases for V and 8 bases for J; bases not matched to a gene: 6. Germline V lookup: CDR1 SGHAT, CDR2 FQNNGV. This CDR3 region has 13 residues.